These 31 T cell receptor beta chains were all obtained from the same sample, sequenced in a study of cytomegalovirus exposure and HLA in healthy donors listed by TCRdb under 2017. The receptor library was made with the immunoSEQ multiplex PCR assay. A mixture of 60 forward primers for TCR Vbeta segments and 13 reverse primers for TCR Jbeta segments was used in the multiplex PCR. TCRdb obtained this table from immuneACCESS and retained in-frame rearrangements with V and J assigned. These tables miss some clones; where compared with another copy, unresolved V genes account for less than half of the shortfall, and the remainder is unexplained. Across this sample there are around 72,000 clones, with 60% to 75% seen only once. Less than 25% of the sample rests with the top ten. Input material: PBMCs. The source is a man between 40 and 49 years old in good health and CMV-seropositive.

The CDR3 DNA follows: TGTGCCAGCAGTTACGAGGCCCCCCACCTCCACTTT. This encodes CASSYEAPHLHF. J is TRBJ1-6 and V is TRBV6-6, with D uncertain. CDR1 and CDR2 from the germline V gene are MNHNY and SVGAGI (reference sequence). This CDR3 has 12 residues. V lost 2 bases to trimming and J lost 15 bases, with 11 bases between them.

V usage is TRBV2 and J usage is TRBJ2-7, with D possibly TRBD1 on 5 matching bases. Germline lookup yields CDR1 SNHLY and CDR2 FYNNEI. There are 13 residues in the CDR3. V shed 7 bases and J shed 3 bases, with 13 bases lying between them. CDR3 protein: CASKVRVVYEQYF. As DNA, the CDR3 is TGTGCCAGCAAGGTCAGGGTGGTCTACGAGCAGTACTTC. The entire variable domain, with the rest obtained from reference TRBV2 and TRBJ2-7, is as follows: EPEVTQTPSHQVTQMGQEVILRCVPISNHLYFYWYRQILGQKVEFLVSFYNNEISEKSEIFDDQFSVERPDGSNFTLKIRSTKLEDSAMYFCASKVRVVYEQYFGPGTRLTVT.

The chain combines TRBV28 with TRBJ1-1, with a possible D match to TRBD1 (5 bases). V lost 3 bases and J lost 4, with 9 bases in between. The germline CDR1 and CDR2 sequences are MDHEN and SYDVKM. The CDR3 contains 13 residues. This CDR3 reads CASSLGGVTEAFF. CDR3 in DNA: TGTGCCAGCAGTTTGGGGGGTGTCACTGAAGCTTTCTTT.

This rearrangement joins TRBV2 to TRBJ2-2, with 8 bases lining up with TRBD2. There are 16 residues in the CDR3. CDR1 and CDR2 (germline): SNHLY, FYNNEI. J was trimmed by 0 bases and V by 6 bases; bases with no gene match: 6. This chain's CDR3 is CASSRLATANTGELFF. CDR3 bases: TGTGCCAGCAGCCGACTAGCGACGGCGAACACCGGGGAGCTGTTTTTT.

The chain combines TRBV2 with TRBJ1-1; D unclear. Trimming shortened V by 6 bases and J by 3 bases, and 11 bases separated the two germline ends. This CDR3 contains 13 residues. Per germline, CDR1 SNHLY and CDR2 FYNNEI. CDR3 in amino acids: CASRRRRDTEAFF. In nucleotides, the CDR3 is TGTGCCAGCAGACGTCGACGGGACACTGAAGCTTTCTTT.

CDR3 in amino acids: CASSKVAGLNLNQPQHF. In nucleotides, the CDR3 is TGTGCCAGCAGCAAGGTAGCGGGTCTCAACCTCAATCAGCCCCAGCATTTT. The gene calls are TRBV21-1 and TRBJ1-5. TRBV21-1 is a recognized pseudogene. The CDR3 spans 17 residues.

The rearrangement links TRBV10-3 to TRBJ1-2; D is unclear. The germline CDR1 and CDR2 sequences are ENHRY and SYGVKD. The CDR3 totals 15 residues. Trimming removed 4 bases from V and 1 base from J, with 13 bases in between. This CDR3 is CAISGGYMINYGYTF. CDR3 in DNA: TGTGCCATCAGTGGAGGGTATATGATTAACTATGGCTACACCTTC.

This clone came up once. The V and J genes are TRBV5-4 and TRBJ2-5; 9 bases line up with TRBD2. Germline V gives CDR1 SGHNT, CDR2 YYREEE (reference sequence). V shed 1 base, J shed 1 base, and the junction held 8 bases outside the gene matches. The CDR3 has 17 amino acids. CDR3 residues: CASSLSLAGHIQETQYF. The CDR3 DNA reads TGTGCCAGCAGCTTGTCGCTAGCGGGGCACATCCAAGAGACCCAGTACTTC.

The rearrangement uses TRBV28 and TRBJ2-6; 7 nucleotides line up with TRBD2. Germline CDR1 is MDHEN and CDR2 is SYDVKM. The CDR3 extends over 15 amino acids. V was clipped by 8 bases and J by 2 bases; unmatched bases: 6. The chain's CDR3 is CASGQGGAGANVLTF. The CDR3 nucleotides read TGTGCCAGCGGGCAGGGAGGGGCTGGGGCCAACGTCCTGACTTTC.

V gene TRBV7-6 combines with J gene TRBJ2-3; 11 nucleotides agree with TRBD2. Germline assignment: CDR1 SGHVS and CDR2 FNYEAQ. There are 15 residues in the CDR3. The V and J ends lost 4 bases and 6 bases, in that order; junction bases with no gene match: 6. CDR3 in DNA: TGTGCCAGCAGCTCGAGGCCTAGCGGGGGGGATACGCAGTATTTT. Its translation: CASSSRPSGGDTQYF.

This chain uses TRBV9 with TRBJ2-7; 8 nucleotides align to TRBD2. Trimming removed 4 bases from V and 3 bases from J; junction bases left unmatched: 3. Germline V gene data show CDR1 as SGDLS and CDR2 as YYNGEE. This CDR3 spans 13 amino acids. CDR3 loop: CASSTGGGYEQYF. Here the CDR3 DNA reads TGTGCCAGCAGCACCGGGGGGGGCTACGAGCAGTACTTC. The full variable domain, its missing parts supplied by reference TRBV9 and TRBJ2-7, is DSGVTQTPKHLITATGQRVTLRCSPRSGDLSVYWYQQSLDQGLQFLIQYYNGEERAKGNILERFSAQQFPDLHSELNLSSLELGDSALYFCASSTGGGYEQYFGPGTRLTVT.

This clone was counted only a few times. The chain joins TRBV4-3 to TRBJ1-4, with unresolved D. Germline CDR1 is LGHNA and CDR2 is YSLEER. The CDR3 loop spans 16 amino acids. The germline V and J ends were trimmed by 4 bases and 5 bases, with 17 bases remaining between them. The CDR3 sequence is CASSPDLPRANEKLFF. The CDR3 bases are TGCGCCAGCAGCCCCGACCTACCGAGGGCAAATGAAAAACTGTTTTTT.

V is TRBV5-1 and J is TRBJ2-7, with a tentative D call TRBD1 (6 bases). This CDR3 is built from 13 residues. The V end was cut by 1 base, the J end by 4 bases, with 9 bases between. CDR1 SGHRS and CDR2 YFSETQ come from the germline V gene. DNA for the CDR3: TGCGCCAGCAGCTTGCCCCAGGGGTACGAGCAGTACTTC. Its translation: CASSLPQGYEQYF.

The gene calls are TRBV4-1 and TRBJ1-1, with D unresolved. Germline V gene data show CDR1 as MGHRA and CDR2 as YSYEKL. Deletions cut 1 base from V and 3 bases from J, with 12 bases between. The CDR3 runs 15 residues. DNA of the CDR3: TGCGCCAGCAGCCAAGGAGCCCTCGGGGACACTGAAGCTTTCTTT. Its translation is CASSQGALGDTEAFF.

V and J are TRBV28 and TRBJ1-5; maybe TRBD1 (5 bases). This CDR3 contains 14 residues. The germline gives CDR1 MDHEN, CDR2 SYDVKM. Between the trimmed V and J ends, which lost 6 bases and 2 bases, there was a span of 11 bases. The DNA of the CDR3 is TGTGCCAGCAGACGTGGGGGGGGCAATCAGCCCCAGCATTTT. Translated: CASRRGGGNQPQHF. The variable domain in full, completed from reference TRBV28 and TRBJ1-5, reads DVKVTQSSRYLVKRTGEKVFLECVQDMDHENMFWYRQDPGLGLRLIYFSYDVKMKEKGDIPEGYSVSREKKERFSLILESASTNQTSMYLCASRRGGGNQPQHFGDGTRLSIL.

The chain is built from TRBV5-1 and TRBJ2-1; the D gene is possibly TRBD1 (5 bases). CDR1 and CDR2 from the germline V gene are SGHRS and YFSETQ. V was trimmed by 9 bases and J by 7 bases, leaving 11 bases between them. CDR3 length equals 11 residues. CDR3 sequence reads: CATSAGNEQFF. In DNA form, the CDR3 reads TGCGCCACCTCCGCAGGGAATGAGCAGTTCTTC.

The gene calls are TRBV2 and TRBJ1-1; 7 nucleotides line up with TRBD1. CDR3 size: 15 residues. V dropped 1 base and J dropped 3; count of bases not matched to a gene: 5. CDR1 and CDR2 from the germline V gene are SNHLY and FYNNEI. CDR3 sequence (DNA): TGTGCCAGCAGTGAAGGGGGGACAGACTACACTGAAGCTTTCTTT. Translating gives CASSEGGTDYTEAFF. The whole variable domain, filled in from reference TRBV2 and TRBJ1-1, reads EPEVTQTPSHQVTQMGQEVILRCVPISNHLYFYWYRQILGQKVEFLVSFYNNEISEKSEIFDDQFSVERPDGSNFTLKIRSTKLEDSAMYFCASSEGGTDYTEAFFGQGTRLTVV.

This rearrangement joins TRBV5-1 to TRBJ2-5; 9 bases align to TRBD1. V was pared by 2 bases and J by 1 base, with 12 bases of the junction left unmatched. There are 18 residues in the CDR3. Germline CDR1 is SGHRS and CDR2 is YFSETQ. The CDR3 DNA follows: TGCGCCAGCAGCTTCGGGCGGACAGGGGCGGTCGGCCAAGAGACCCAGTACTTC. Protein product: CASSFGRTGAVGQETQYF.

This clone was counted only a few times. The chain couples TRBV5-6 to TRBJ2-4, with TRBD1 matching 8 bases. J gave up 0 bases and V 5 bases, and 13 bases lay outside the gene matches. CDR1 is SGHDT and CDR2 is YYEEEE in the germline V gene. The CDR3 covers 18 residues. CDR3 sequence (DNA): TGTGCCAGCAGTGCGCCGGGGCACAGGGGGGTAGCCAAAAACATTCAGTACTTC. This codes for CASSAPGHRGVAKNIQYF.

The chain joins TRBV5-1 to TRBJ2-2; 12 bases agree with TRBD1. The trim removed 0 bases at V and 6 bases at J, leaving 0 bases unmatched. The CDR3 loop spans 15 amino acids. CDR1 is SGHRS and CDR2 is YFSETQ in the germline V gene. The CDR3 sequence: CASSLGDRGPGELFF. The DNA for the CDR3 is TGCGCCAGCAGCTTGGGGGACAGGGGGCCCGGGGAGCTGTTTTTT.

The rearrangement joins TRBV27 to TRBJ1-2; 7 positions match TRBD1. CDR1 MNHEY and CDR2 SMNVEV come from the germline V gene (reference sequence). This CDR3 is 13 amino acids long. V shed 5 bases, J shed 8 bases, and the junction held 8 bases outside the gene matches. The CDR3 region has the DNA TGTGCCAGCAGTGAGAACAGGGGAAGAGGCTACACCTTC. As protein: CASSENRGRGYTF.

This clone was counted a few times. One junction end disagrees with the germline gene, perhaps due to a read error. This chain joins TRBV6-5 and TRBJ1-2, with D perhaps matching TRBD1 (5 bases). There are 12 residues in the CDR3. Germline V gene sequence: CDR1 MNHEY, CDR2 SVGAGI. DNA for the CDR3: TGTGCCAGCAGCGGACAAGGCTATGGCTACGCCTTC. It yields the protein CASSGQGYGYAF.

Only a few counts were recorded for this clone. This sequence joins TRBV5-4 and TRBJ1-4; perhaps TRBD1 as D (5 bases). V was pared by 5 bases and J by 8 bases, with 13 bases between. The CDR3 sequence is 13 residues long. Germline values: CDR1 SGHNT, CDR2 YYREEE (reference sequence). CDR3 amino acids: CASRAGRKEKLFF. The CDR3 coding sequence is TGTGCCAGCAGGGCAGGGCGGAAAGAAAAACTGTTTTTT. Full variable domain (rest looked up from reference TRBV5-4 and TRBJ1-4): ETGVTQSPTHLIKTRGQQVTLRCSSQSGHNTVSWYQQALGQGPQFIFQYYREEENGRGNFPPRFSGLQFPNYSSELNVNALELDDSALYLCASRAGRKEKLFFGSGTQLSVL.

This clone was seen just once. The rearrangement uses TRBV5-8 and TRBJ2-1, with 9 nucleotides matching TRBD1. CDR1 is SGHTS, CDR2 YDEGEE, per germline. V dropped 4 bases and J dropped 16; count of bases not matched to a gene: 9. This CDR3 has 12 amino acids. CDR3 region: CASSRGGTGYFF. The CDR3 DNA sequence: TGTGCCAGCAGCCGGGGCGGGACAGGGTATTTCTTC. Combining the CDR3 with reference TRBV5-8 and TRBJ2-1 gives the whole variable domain EAGVTQSPTHLIKTRGQQATLRCSPISGHTSVYWYQQALGLGLQFLLWYDEGEERNRGNFPPRFSGRQFPNYSSELNVNALELEDSALYLCASSRGGTGYFFGPGTRLTVL.

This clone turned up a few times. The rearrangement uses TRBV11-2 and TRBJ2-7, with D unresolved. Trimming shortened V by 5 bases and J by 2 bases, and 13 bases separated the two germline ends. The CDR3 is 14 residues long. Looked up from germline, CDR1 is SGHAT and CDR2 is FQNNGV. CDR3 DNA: TGTGCCAGCAGCGTAATCGACAAGCCCTACGAGCAGTACTTC. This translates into CASSVIDKPYEQYF.

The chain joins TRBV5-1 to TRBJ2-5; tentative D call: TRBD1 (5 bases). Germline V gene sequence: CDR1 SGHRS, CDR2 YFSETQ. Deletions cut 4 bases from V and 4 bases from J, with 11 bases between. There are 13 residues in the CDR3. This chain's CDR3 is CASSRGDPETQYF. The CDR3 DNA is TGCGCCAGCAGCAGGGGTGATCCAGAGACCCAGTACTTC.

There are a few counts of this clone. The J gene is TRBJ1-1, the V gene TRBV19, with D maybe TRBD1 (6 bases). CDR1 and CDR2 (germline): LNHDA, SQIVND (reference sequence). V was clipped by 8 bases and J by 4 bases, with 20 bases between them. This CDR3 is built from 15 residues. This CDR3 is CASDEGGGASTEAFF. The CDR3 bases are TGTGCCAGTGATGAAGGGGGGGGCGCGTCCACTGAAGCTTTCTTT.

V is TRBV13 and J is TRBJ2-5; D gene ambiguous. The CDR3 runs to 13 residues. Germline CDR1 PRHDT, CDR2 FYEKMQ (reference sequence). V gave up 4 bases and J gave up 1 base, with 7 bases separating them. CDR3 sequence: CASSSMSQETQYF. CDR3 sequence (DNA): TGTGCCAGCAGCTCTATGTCCCAAGAGACCCAGTACTTC.

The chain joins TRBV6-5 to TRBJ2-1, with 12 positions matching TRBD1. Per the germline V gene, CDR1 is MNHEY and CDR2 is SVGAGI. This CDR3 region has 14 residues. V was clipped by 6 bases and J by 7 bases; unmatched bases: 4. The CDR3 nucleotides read TGTGCCAGCAGGGGGACAGGGGGCGCGAATGAGCAGTTCTTC. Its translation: CASRGTGGANEQFF.

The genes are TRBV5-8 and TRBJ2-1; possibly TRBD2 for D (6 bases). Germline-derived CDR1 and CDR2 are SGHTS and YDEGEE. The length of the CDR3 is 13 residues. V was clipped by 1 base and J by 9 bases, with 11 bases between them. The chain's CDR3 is CASSLLGGGEQFF. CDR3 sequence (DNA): TGTGCCAGCAGCTTGTTGGGGGGTGGTGAGCAGTTCTTC.

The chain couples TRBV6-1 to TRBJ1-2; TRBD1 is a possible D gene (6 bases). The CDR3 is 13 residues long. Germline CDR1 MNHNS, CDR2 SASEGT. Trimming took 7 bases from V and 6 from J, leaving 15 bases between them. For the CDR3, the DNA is TGTGCCAGCATCGAGGGGGAGGGTGATGGCTACACCTTC. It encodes CASIEGEGDGYTF.